What follows are 24 T cell receptor beta chains derived from one specimen sequenced in a study of cytomegalovirus exposure and HLA in healthy donors. This PCR relied on a set of 60 Vbeta primers and 13 Jbeta primers. The data were produced by immunoSEQ multiplex PCR, yet TCRdb's version contains in-frame clones alone and is incomplete. The sample includes about 110,000 clones, over 65% of them seen just once. Input material: PBMCs. All receptors come from a woman between 25 and 40 years old in good health and CMV-seropositive.

The count of this clone is one. V and J are TRBV6-1 and TRBJ2-2; D call uncertain. The V gene's germline CDR1 is MNHNS and CDR2 SASEGT. The CDR3 runs 13 residues. V was shortened by 5 bases and J by 4 bases, with 8 bases between the two germline ends. CDR3 region: CASSHKPTGELFF. In nucleotides, the CDR3 is TGTGCCAGCAGTCACAAACCCACCGGGGAGCTGTTTTTT.

V is TRBV6-5 and J is TRBJ2-3, with a possible D match to TRBD1 (5 bases). CDR1 MNHEY and CDR2 SVGAGI come from the germline V gene. V was clipped by 6 bases and J by 4 bases, with 11 bases between them. The CDR3 is 13 residues long. Here the CDR3 reads CASSRAGSDTQYF. CDR3 in DNA: TGTGCCAGCAGCAGGGCTGGGTCAGATACGCAGTATTTT.

The chain couples TRBV5-1 to TRBJ2-2; 10 nucleotides match TRBD1. The CDR3 has 14 residues. The V gene's germline CDR1 is SGHRS and CDR2 YFSETQ. J was trimmed by 5 bases and V by 7 bases; bases with no gene match: 5. The CDR3 DNA follows: TGCGCCAGCGAAGACAGGGGGCAGACCGGGGAGCTGTTTTTT. It is translated as CASEDRGQTGELFF.

This clone was seen a handful of times. The chain links TRBV6-4 to TRBJ2-3; a possible D gene is TRBD2 (6 bases). Germline CDR1 and CDR2: MRHNA and SNTAGT. CDR3 length: 13 residues. V was clipped by 4 bases and J by 1 base, with 6 bases between them. CDR3 in DNA: TGTGCCAGCAGTGCTAGCGGCACAGATACGCAGTATTTT. It translates to CASSASGTDTQYF.

The rearrangement links TRBV2 to TRBJ1-1; D unclear. CDR1 is SNHLY and CDR2 is FYNNEI in the germline V gene. This CDR3 comprises 13 residues. V lost 4 bases and J 1 base, leaving 7 bases between the germline ends. The CDR3 reads CASSVEQNTEAFF. CDR3 bases: TGTGCCAGCAGTGTAGAGCAGAACACTGAAGCTTTCTTT.

The CDR3 sequence: CASSLAGTAYNEQFF. The CDR3 DNA sequence: TGCGCCAGCAGCTTGGCCGGGACAGCCTACAATGAGCAGTTCTTC. The chain combines TRBV5-1 with TRBJ2-1, with TRBD1 matching 7 bases. With 0 bases clipped from V and 2 bases from J, the junction kept 2 bases outside the gene matches. Germline V gene sequence: CDR1 SGHRS, CDR2 YFSETQ. The CDR3 has 15 amino acids.

The chain has TRBV7-2 and TRBJ1-5, with TRBD1 matching over 7 bases. The CDR3 has 15 residues. V trimming: 1 base; J trimming: 7 bases; junction bases outside the gene matches: 7. Germline values: CDR1 SGHTA, CDR2 FQGNSA. The DNA of the CDR3 is TGTGCCAGCAGCTTAGTCGGCGGGACAGCACAGCCCCAGCATTTT. Protein: CASSLVGGTAQPQHF. Looking up the rest from reference TRBV7-2 and TRBJ1-5 gives the full variable domain: GAGVSQSPSNKVTEKGKDVELRCDPISGHTALYWYRQSLGQGLEFLIYFQGNSAPDKSGLPSDRFSAERTGGSVSTLTIQRTQQEDSAVYLCASSLVGGTAQPQHFGDGTRLSIL.

The chain employs TRBV5-1 and TRBJ1-2, with 7 bases fitting TRBD1. Unmatched junction bases numbered 5, after V lost 7 bases and J lost 2 bases. Germline-derived CDR1 and CDR2 are SGHRS and YFSETQ. The CDR3 extends over 13 amino acids. In nucleotides, the CDR3 is TGCGCCAGCTCACAGGGGCCCAACTATGGCTACACCTTC. Its translation: CASSQGPNYGYTF.

The count of this clone is one. The chain joins TRBV11-2 to TRBJ1-2; 7 nucleotides align to TRBD1. J gave up 4 bases and V 1 base, and 3 bases lay outside the gene matches. Germline CDR1 reads SGHAT; CDR2 reads FQNNGV. The CDR3 consists of 14 residues. The CDR3 nucleotides read TGTGCCAGCAGCTTAGGTGGGACAGTCTATGGCTACACCTTC. This codes for CASSLGGTVYGYTF.

The rearrangement uses TRBV7-9 and TRBJ2-1; 13 bases agree with TRBD2. This CDR3 comprises 16 residues. The V segment lost 5 bases and the J segment 7 bases; nucleotides outside the gene matches: 8. CDR1 SEHNR and CDR2 FQNEAQ come from the germline V gene (reference sequence). The CDR3 DNA is TGTGCCAGCAGCCCCCGACGGACTAGCGGGAGTAATGAGCAGTTCTTC. Protein product: CASSPRRTSGSNEQFF.

The chain carries TRBV7-9 and TRBJ2-5; a possible D gene is TRBD2 (7 bases). CDR1 is SEHNR, CDR2 FQNEAQ, per germline (reference sequence). This CDR3 has 17 amino acids. The ends were cut back, 5 bases at V and 5 bases at J, with 24 bases in the middle. The CDR3 nucleotides read TGTGCCAGCAGCCCTACCACCCTGGGAGGGGGGGCGGAGACCCAGTACTTC. Protein product: CASSPTTLGGGAETQYF.

The V call is TRBV5-1, the J call TRBJ1-1; 7 positions match TRBD1. CDR3 length: 15 residues. Germline V lookup: CDR1 SGHRS, CDR2 YFSETQ. After removal of 3 bases from V and 5 bases from J, the junction contained 10 bases not matched to a gene. CDR3 sequence (DNA): TGCGCCAGCAGCTCCTCCGACAGGGTAAGGACTGAAGCTTTCTTT. Residues: CASSSSDRVRTEAFF.

The V call is TRBV19, the J call TRBJ1-2; maybe TRBD1 (6 bases). Germline CDR1 reads LNHDA; CDR2 reads SQIVND (reference sequence). The V end was cut by 5 bases, the J end by 5 bases, with 12 bases between. This CDR3 has 13 amino acids. The CDR3 loop reads CASSRQGTYGYTF. As DNA, the CDR3 is TGTGCCAGTAGTCGGCAGGGGACATATGGCTACACCTTC.

The CDR3 coding sequence is TGCGCCAGCACAAGACGAAGCGGACATGGCTACACCTTC. It specifies CASTRRSGHGYTF. The genes are TRBV5-1 and TRBJ1-2; D is ambiguous. CDR3 size: 13 residues. In germline, CDR1 is SGHRS, CDR2 YFSETQ. V gave up 6 bases and J gave up 6 bases, with 15 bases separating them. The entire variable domain, with the rest obtained from reference TRBV5-1 and TRBJ1-2, is as follows: KAGVTQTPRYLIKTRGQQVTLSCSPISGHRSVSWYQQTPGQGLQFLFEYFSETQRNKGNFPGRFSGRQFSNSRSEMNVSTLELGDSALYLCASTRRSGHGYTFGSGTRLTVV.

As for this clone: A junction boundary mismatches the germline segment, possibly from a read error. The V and J genes are TRBV2 and TRBJ1-3; TRBD1 aligns across 7 bases. The length of the CDR3 is 16 residues. Germline values: CDR1 SNHLY, CDR2 FYNNEI. The chain's CDR3 is CASTEQGTDSGNTIYF. The CDR3 DNA follows: TGTGCCAGCACTGAACAAGGGACAGACTCTGGAAACACCATATATTTT.

The chain recombines TRBV10-3 with TRBJ1-3, with D uncertain. Looked up from germline, CDR1 is ENHRY and CDR2 is SYGVKD. Trimming left V 3 bases short and J 0 bases short, with 18 bases between. CDR3 size: 18 residues. CDR3 in amino acids: CAISESTPHGSSGNTIYF. In DNA, the CDR3 is TGTGCCATCAGTGAATCGACACCCCACGGCAGCTCTGGAAACACCATATATTTT.

This chain joins TRBV18 and TRBJ2-4, with a tentative D call TRBD1 (5 bases). This CDR3 comprises 17 residues. The V end was cut by 0 bases, the J end by 5 bases, with 17 bases between. From germline, CDR1 is KGHSH and CDR2 LQKENI. CDR3: CASSPPSSQGRENIQYF. The DNA of the CDR3 is TGTGCCAGCTCACCACCAAGCTCGCAGGGAAGGGAAAACATTCAGTACTTC.

This chain connects TRBV11-3 to TRBJ1-1; a weak D match, TRBD1 (5 bases). V gave up 6 bases and J gave up 1 base, with 21 bases separating them. The CDR3 spans 17 residues. Germline-derived CDR1 and CDR2 are SGHNT and YENEEA. The CDR3 here is CASSSPFGEGRNTEAFF. In DNA, the CDR3 is TGTGCCAGCAGTTCCCCCTTCGGGGAGGGGAGGAACACTGAAGCTTTCTTT.

This chain links TRBV4-2 with TRBJ1-2, with no clear D. Germline CDR1 reads LGHNA; CDR2 reads YNFKEQ. V lost 4 bases and J lost 2, with 8 bases in between. CDR3 length: 13 amino acids. The CDR3 sequence is CASSRVENYGYTF. The CDR3 DNA is TGTGCCAGCAGCCGTGTAGAAAACTATGGCTACACCTTC.

CDR3 in DNA: TGTGCCAGCAGTGAACGGGTAGTAGGTGGATCGGATGAAAAACTGTTTTTT. This sequence encodes CASSERVVGGSDEKLFF. This sequence joins TRBV2 and TRBJ1-4, with D unclear. The CDR3 is 17 amino acids. Trimming took off 2 bases at V and 6 bases at J, with 19 bases between the two ends. Germline V gene lookup returns CDR1 SNHLY and CDR2 FYNNEI. Variable domain in full (rest from reference TRBV2 and TRBJ1-4): EPEVTQTPSHQVTQMGQEVILRCVPISNHLYFYWYRQILGQKVEFLVSFYNNEISEKSEIFDDQFSVERPDGSNFTLKIRSTKLEDSAMYFCASSERVVGGSDEKLFFGSGTQLSVL.

V usage is TRBV5-4 and J usage is TRBJ1-2; 7 nucleotides match TRBD1. The CDR3 sequence is 13 residues long. The germline V gene encodes CDR1 SGHNT and CDR2 YYREEE (reference sequence). V lost 7 bases, J lost 5 bases, and 8 bases stayed unmatched. Written as DNA, the CDR3 is TGTGCCAGCGGAATTGACAGGGAATATGGCTACACCTTC. Encoded protein: CASGIDREYGYTF. The full variable domain, its missing parts supplied by reference TRBV5-4 and TRBJ1-2, is ETGVTQSPTHLIKTRGQQVTLRCSSQSGHNTVSWYQQALGQGPQFIFQYYREEENGRGNFPPRFSGLQFPNYSSELNVNALELDDSALYLCASGIDREYGYTFGSGTRLTVV.

This chain links TRBV9 with TRBJ2-1, with 12 bases aligning to TRBD2. The V segment lost 1 base and the J segment 6 bases; nucleotides outside the gene matches: 2. This CDR3 has 15 residues. Germline CDR1 and CDR2: SGDLS and YYNGEE. CDR3 sequence reads: CASSVLAGGSNEQFF. Written as DNA, the CDR3 is TGTGCCAGCAGCGTACTAGCGGGGGGGTCCAATGAGCAGTTCTTC.

The CDR3 here is CASRTSGRVGEQYF. DNA of the CDR3: TGTGCCAGCAGAACTAGCGGGAGGGTGGGCGAGCAGTACTTC. The chain has TRBV6-5 and TRBJ2-7; TRBD2 matches at 13 bases. The V segment lost 6 bases and the J segment 6 bases; nucleotides outside the gene matches: 5. Germline V gene lookup returns CDR1 MNHEY and CDR2 SVGAGI. The CDR3 runs 14 residues.

This clone was detected only a few times. The chain combines TRBV7-8 with TRBJ1-3, with D tentatively TRBD1 (5 bases). The V end was cut by 5 bases, the J end by 2 bases, with 13 bases between. CDR3 length: 15 amino acids. The germline gives CDR1 SGHVS, CDR2 FQNEAQ. Here the CDR3 reads CASSPQGLAGNTIYF. DNA for the CDR3: TGTGCCAGCAGCCCTCAGGGTCTGGCTGGAAACACCATATATTTT.